One TCR beta chain is described in this entry. Its specificity is not known. The sequenced template was cDNA made from the entire isolated RNA. The data were produced by immunoSEQ multiplex PCR, yet TCRdb's version contains in-frame clones alone and is incomplete. The sample holds roughly 160,000 clones, around 8.4% seen once. Germline V CDR1 and CDR2: MDHEN, SYDVKM. With 2 bases removed from V and 1 base from J, the gap between germline ends came to 8 bases. The CDR3 sequence is 14 residues long. This record comes from a study of beta chain features in type 1 diabetes. Study in general: Over all samples combined, fewer than 140,000,000 sorted cells were examined.

CD45RO/CCR7/CD25/CD127/CD95/CD27 staining was used to isolate CD4+ naive, central memory, regulatory and stem cell-like memory cells by sorting. General study findings and limits: Type 1 diabetes patients had TCRB CDR3s that were shorter (moderately but significantly so) in all four CD4+ subsets.

Specimen: central memory CD4+ T cells from blood. The chain carries TRBV28 and TRBJ1-2; D remains ambiguous. This clonotype was obtained from a young woman with type 1 diabetes. Written as DNA, the CDR3 is TGTGCCAGCAGTTTACAGGCCAGTAACTATGGCTACACCTTC. The encoded protein is CASSLQASNYGYTF.